The 9 T cell receptor beta chains listed next were all sequenced from one sample in a study of CD8 T cells in ankylosing spondylitis. General study points: Blood of patients with ankylosing spondylitis appeared to be characterized by a TCR beta motif of about eight highly homologous variants.

Their specific antigens are unknown. TCRdb processed the 5' RACE reads anew with MiXCR; each CDR3 protein has one entry. The sample has about 800,000 distinct CDR3 sequences, over 9.5% seen once; the top ten hold 0.51%. Material: blood, either unsorted or a sorted T cell fraction (not recorded which). The receptors originated from a male donor with ankylosing spondylitis.

This clonotype was seen repeatedly, ten times or more. The genes are TRBV5-1 and TRBJ2-5; 7 bases fit TRBD1. Losses at the gene ends were 3 bases for V and 4 bases for J; bases not matched to a gene: 6. CDR3 length: 14 amino acids. Germline lookup yields CDR1 SGHRS and CDR2 YFSETQ. CDR3 residues: CASSSRDSLETQYF. The CDR3 nucleotides read TGCGCCAGCAGCTCCCGGGACAGCCTAGAGACCCAGTACTTC.

The chain carries TRBV20-1 and TRBJ2-3; 7 positions agree with TRBD2. Looked up from germline, CDR1 is DFQATT and CDR2 is SNEGSKA (reference sequence). The CDR3 has 14 residues. After removal of 0 bases from V and 7 bases from J, the junction contained 7 bases not matched to a gene. This chain's CDR3 is CSARDLAVTNTQYF. CDR3 in DNA: TGCAGTGCTAGAGACCTAGCGGTGACAAATACGCAGTATTTT.

In this sample, this clonotype turned up a few times. V is TRBV5-6 and J is TRBJ2-5, with TRBD1 matching 7 bases. V lost 2 bases, J lost 4 bases, and 8 bases stayed unmatched. Per the germline V gene, CDR1 is SGHDT and CDR2 is YYEEEE. This CDR3 has 15 amino acids. This chain's CDR3 is CASSFLDGQVETQYF. Written as DNA, the CDR3 is TGTGCCAGCAGCTTCTTAGATGGACAGGTAGAGACCCAGTACTTC. The full variable domain, in which reference TRBV5-6 and TRBJ2-5 provide the parts outside the CDR3, is DAGVTQSPTHLIKTRGQQVTLRCSPKSGHDTVSWYQQALGQGPQFIFQYYEEEERQRGNFPDRFSGHQFPNYSSELNVNALLLGDSALYLCASSFLDGQVETQYFGPGTRLLVL.

There are a few counts of this clonotype. This chain joins TRBV6-1 and TRBJ2-7, with D maybe TRBD1 (5 bases). The germline V gene has CDR1 MNHNS and CDR2 SASEGT. This CDR3 is 14 amino acids long. V lost 0 bases and J lost 2, with 8 bases in between. The CDR3 sequence: CASSEAQGAYEQYF. In nucleotides, the CDR3 is TGTGCCAGCAGTGAAGCCCAGGGTGCCTACGAGCAGTACTTC.

This clonotype has a count of ten or more. The V gene is TRBV5-1, the J gene TRBJ2-7; tentatively, D is TRBD2 (6 bases). Germline CDR1 SGHRS, CDR2 YFSETQ. This CDR3 spans 13 amino acids. The germline V and J ends were trimmed by 5 bases and 7 bases, with 16 bases remaining between them. The CDR3 loop reads CASSDGGGWEQYF. The CDR3 nucleotides read TGCGCCAGCAGTGACGGGGGAGGCTGGGAGCAGTACTTC.

The table lists this clonotype with many counts. The gene calls are TRBV15 and TRBJ2-1; D might be TRBD1 or TRBD2, each matching 6 bases. Germline V CDR1 and CDR2: LNHNV, YYDKDF (reference sequence). CDR3 length: 14 residues. Trimming stripped 0 bases from V and 5 bases from J, with 8 bases between. The CDR3 bases are TGTGCCACCAGCAGAGATCGGGGGCACAATGAGCAGTTCTTC. Protein sequence: CATSRDRGHNEQFF.

The genes are TRBV5-1 and TRBJ1-6; D call uncertain. Trimming cost V 4 bases and J 0 bases, with 14 bases left between them. The V gene's germline CDR1 is SGHRS and CDR2 YFSETQ. The CDR3 consists of 17 residues. The CDR3 is CASSLDRRSSYNSPLHF. The CDR3 nucleotides read TGCGCCAGCAGCCTCGATCGTCGGAGCTCCTATAATTCACCCCTCCACTTT.

This clonotype showed up many times. The chain combines TRBV5-1 with TRBJ1-4, with D perhaps matching TRBD1 (6 bases). V lost 1 base to trimming and J lost 7 bases, with 11 bases between them. CDR3 length: 14 residues. Germline loops: CDR1 SGHRS, CDR2 YFSETQ. The CDR3 nucleotides are TGCGCCAGCAGCTTGACAGGGTCTGGTGAAAAACTGTTTTTT. Protein: CASSLTGSGEKLFF.

The chain is built from TRBV18 and TRBJ1-1; D unresolved. This CDR3 spans 13 amino acids. The V and J ends lost 1 base and 3 bases respectively, with 6 bases between them. CDR1 is KGHSH and CDR2 is LQKENI in the germline V gene. In nucleotides, the CDR3 is TGTGCCAGCTCACCACGGAGTGACACTGAAGCTTTCTTT. It is translated as CASSPRSDTEAFF.